The 21 T cell receptor beta chains in this list originate from one sample, sequenced in a study of Ad26.COV2.S vaccination and SARS-CoV-2 variants. Treatment here: about 20 received Ad26.COV2.S at low or high dose, single or two shots; about five received placebo; per-sample allocation not given. Day 63 after the first injection of vaccine or placebo was the sampling time. The data were produced by immunoSEQ multiplex PCR, yet TCRdb's version contains in-frame clones alone and is incomplete. The sample records a few hundred thousand clones, 70% to 90% being singletons. The sample here was peripheral blood, taken in a trial of Ad26.COV2.S vaccine versus placebo. All receptors come from a person aged 18-65 years who received the Ad26.COV2.S COVID-19 vaccine or a placebo.

This chain links TRBV19 with TRBJ2-5, with D perhaps TRBD1 (5 bases). Germline values: CDR1 LNHDA, CDR2 SQIVND (reference sequence). This CDR3 spans 15 amino acids. V dropped 0 bases and J dropped 6 bases, with 14 bases sitting between them. The CDR3: CASSIDTPGMKTQYF. In DNA, the CDR3 is TGTGCCAGTAGTATAGATACCCCAGGGATGAAGACCCAGTACTTC.

The chain couples TRBV2 to TRBJ1-1, with D unresolved. Trimming left V 2 bases short and J 1 base short, with 8 bases between. The CDR3 loop spans 14 amino acids. Germline V CDR1 and CDR2: SNHLY, FYNNEI. The CDR3 sequence is CASSEREQNTEAFF. The CDR3 bases are TGTGCCAGCAGTGAAAGAGAGCAGAACACTGAAGCTTTCTTT.

The chain uses TRBV6-1 and TRBJ1-1; D unclear. The V gene lost 2 bases and the J gene lost 11 bases, with 9 bases spanning the gap. There are 11 residues in the CDR3. From germline, CDR1 is MNHNS and CDR2 SASEGT. The CDR3 protein is CASSELEKAFF. Written as DNA, the CDR3 is TGTGCCAGCAGTGAACTAGAGAAGGCTTTCTTT.

This clone was observed once. The rearrangement links TRBV7-9 to TRBJ2-1, with D possibly being TRBD1 (6 bases). V was shortened by 5 bases and J by 13 bases, with 24 bases between the two germline ends. Germline CDR1 reads SEHNR; CDR2 reads FQNEAQ (reference sequence). CDR3 length equals 15 residues. CDR3 coding DNA: TGTGCCAGCAGCCAACTCTGGGACACCCAAACGGTTCAGTTCTTC. Translating gives CASSQLWDTQTVQFF.

V gene TRBV12-3 or TRBV12-4 combines with J gene TRBJ1-5; D ambiguous. Between the trimmed V and J ends, which lost 5 bases and 9 bases, there was a span of 14 bases. There are 13 residues in the CDR3. The CDR3 nucleotides are TGTGCCAGCAGTCCCTCGCCGGCATGGCCCCAGCATTTT. It translates to CASSPSPAWPQHF.

This chain joins TRBV7-2 and TRBJ2-5; 8 bases map to TRBD2. V lost 3 bases and J lost 1; bases outside the gene matches: 1. Germline V gene sequence: CDR1 SGHTA, CDR2 FQGNSA. The CDR3 loop spans 14 amino acids. DNA of the CDR3: TGTGCCAGCAGCTTTGGACTAGCCCAAGAGACCCAGTACTTC. It translates to CASSFGLAQETQYF. The full variable domain, in which reference TRBV7-2 and TRBJ2-5 provide the parts outside the CDR3, is GAGVSQSPSNKVTEKGKDVELRCDPISGHTALYWYRQSLGQGLEFLIYFQGNSAPDKSGLPSDRFSAERTGGSVSTLTIQRTQQEDSAVYLCASSFGLAQETQYFGPGTRLLVL.

The chain carries TRBV7-6 and TRBJ2-5; 9 bases match TRBD1. The germline V gene encodes CDR1 SGHVS and CDR2 FNYEAQ. V lost 1 base, J lost 5 bases, and 8 bases stayed unmatched. This CDR3 has 16 amino acids. DNA for the CDR3: TGTGCCAGCAGCTTAGTTGGGGACAGGGTTTCTGAGACCCAGTACTTC. Translating gives CASSLVGDRVSETQYF. The whole variable domain, filled in from reference TRBV7-6 and TRBJ2-5, reads GAGVSQSPRYKVTKRGQDVALRCDPISGHVSLYWYRQALGQGPEFLTYFNYEAQQDKSGLPNDRFSAERPEGSISTLTIQRTEQRDSAMYRCASSLVGDRVSETQYFGPGTRLLVL.

The chain links TRBV6-5 to TRBJ2-1; no definite D call. Per germline, CDR1 MNHEY and CDR2 SVGAGI. The CDR3 sequence is 14 residues long. Trimming stripped 8 bases from V and 8 bases from J, with 19 bases between. The chain's CDR3 is CASGFKGIMDEQFF. The DNA of the CDR3 is TGTGCCAGCGGGTTCAAGGGTATTATGGATGAGCAGTTCTTC.

The genes are TRBV21-1 and TRBJ2-2. TRBV21-1 counts as a pseudogene. The CDR3 runs 14 residues. As DNA, the CDR3 is TGTGCCAGCAGCAAAGGGGTTTACACCGGGGAGCTGTTTTTT. It encodes CASSKGVYTGELFF.

The chain couples TRBV5-1 to TRBJ2-7; no definite D call. The V end lost 4 bases, the J end lost 3 bases, and 11 bases lay between the germline ends. The CDR3 runs to 13 residues. In germline, CDR1 is SGHRS, CDR2 YFSETQ. For the CDR3, the DNA is TGCGCCAGCAGCCCCGACACCCACTACGAGCAGTACTTC. It encodes CASSPDTHYEQYF.

The chain is built from TRBV14 and TRBJ1-6, with D unclear. This CDR3 has 14 amino acids. Germline values: CDR1 SGHDN, CDR2 FVKESK. Deletions cut 5 bases from V and 3 bases from J, with 8 bases between. Written as DNA, the CDR3 is TGTGCCAGCAGCGTACAGTACTATAATTCACCCCTCCACTTT. Encoded protein: CASSVQYYNSPLHF.

This chain joins TRBV15 and TRBJ2-2, with 12 nucleotides matching TRBD2. The trim removed 2 bases at V and 3 bases at J, leaving 7 bases unmatched. This CDR3 is built from 18 residues. CDR1 is LNHNV and CDR2 is YYDKDF in the germline V gene (reference sequence). The CDR3 is CATSRPGLAGTDTGELFF. The DNA for the CDR3 is TGTGCCACCAGCAGACCCGGACTAGCGGGGACAGACACCGGGGAGCTGTTTTTT.

As concerns this clone: This sample includes further DNA sequences coding for the same CDR3. V is TRBV5-6 and J is TRBJ2-5; 10 nucleotides match TRBD2. Trimming at V came to 2 bases and at J to 5 bases, leaving 6 bases not matched to a gene. Germline CDR1 reads SGHDT; CDR2 reads YYEEEE. The CDR3 has 15 residues. CDR3 residues: CASSLSGGAGETQYF. The CDR3 DNA reads TGTGCCAGCAGCTTAAGCGGGGGGGCCGGCGAGACCCAGTACTTC.

This clone has just a few counts. The rearrangement joins TRBV6-5 to TRBJ1-1; 7 bases agree with TRBD1. Trimming cost V 0 bases and J 4 bases; bases outside gene matches: 5. The CDR3 spans 15 residues. Germline V gene lookup returns CDR1 MNHEY and CDR2 SVGAGI. DNA of the CDR3: TGTGCCAGCAGTTACTCGAGCAGGGGGGGCACTGAAGCTTTCTTT. Protein: CASSYSSRGGTEAFF.

V gene TRBV10-3 combines with J gene TRBJ2-7; D may correspond to TRBD1 or TRBD2 (5 bases each). The germline V gene encodes CDR1 ENHRY and CDR2 SYGVKD. The germline V and J ends were trimmed by 10 bases and 0 bases, with 16 bases remaining between them. This CDR3 contains 14 residues. The CDR3 spells CATWAPGSSYEQYF. The CDR3 nucleotides read TGTGCCACCTGGGCTCCAGGGAGCTCCTACGAGCAGTACTTC.

This sequence joins TRBV7-2 and TRBJ1-1, with 12 bases identical to TRBD1. CDR3 length: 16 residues. V shed 3 bases, J shed 1 base, and the junction held 3 bases outside the gene matches. From germline, CDR1 is SGHTA and CDR2 FQGNSA. In nucleotides, the CDR3 is TGTGCCAGCAGCTTGGGACAGGGGGCCGGGAACACTGAAGCTTTCTTT. Its translation: CASSLGQGAGNTEAFF.

The chain carries TRBV6-5 and TRBJ1-4, with 8 nucleotides matching TRBD1. The CDR3 runs 14 residues. Germline CDR1 MNHEY, CDR2 SVGAGI. Germline trimming cut 6 bases from V and 4 bases from J; bases unmatched to any gene: 4. The CDR3, as DNA: TGTGCCAGCAGCAGACAGGGGAATAATGAAAAACTGTTTTTT. Amino acids: CASSRQGNNEKLFF.

This sequence joins TRBV3-1 (or the pseudogene TRBV3-2) and TRBJ1-2; D is unresolved. Trimming took off 9 bases at V and 0 bases at J, with 14 bases between the two ends. Germline V gene sequence: CDR1 LGHDT, CDR2 YNNKEL (reference sequence). The CDR3 extends over 14 amino acids. DNA of the CDR3: TGTGCCAGTTCAAGGGCGCACTCTAACTATGGCTACACCTTC. It encodes CASSRAHSNYGYTF.

The gene calls are TRBV7-9 and TRBJ2-5; TRBD2 agrees at 7 bases. CDR1 and CDR2 from the germline V gene are SEHNR and FQNEAQ (reference sequence). This CDR3 comprises 14 residues. The trim removed 6 bases at V and 5 bases at J, leaving 9 bases unmatched. CDR3 DNA sequence: TGTGCCAGCAGAACTAGCGCACCCCGGGAGACCCAGTACTTC. This gives the protein CASRTSAPRETQYF.

The chain links TRBV4-3 to TRBJ1-1; 7 positions agree with TRBD1. J gave up 5 bases and V 0 bases, and 6 bases lay outside the gene matches. Germline CDR1 reads LGHNA; CDR2 reads YSLEER. There are 15 residues in the CDR3. CDR3 DNA sequence: TGCGCCAGCAGCCAAGATGTAGGGGGCTATACTGAAGCTTTCTTT. Residues: CASSQDVGGYTEAFF.

This clone was counted a few times. The rearrangement links TRBV3-1 (or the pseudogene TRBV3-2) to TRBJ1-1, with D tentatively TRBD1 (5 bases). This CDR3 spans 16 amino acids. Germline CDR1 LGHDT, CDR2 YNNKEL (reference sequence). V lost 1 base and J lost 6, with 18 bases in between. The CDR3 coding sequence is TGTGCCAGCAGCCAAGGGTGGGGCGCGGGGTTCCCTGAAGCTTTCTTT. It specifies CASSQGWGAGFPEAFF.